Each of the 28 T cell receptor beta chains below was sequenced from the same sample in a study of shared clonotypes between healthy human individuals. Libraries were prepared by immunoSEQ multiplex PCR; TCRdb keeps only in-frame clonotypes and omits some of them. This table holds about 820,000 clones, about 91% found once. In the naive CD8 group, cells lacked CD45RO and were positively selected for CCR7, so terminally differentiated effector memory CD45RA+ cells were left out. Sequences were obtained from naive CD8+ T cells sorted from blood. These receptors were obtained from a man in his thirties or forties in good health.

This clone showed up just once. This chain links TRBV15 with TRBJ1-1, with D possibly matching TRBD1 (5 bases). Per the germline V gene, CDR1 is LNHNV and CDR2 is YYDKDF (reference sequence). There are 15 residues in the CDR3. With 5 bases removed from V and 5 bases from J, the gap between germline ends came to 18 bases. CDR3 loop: CATSPAGGTRTEAFF. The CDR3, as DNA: TGTGCCACCAGCCCAGCCGGGGGTACTCGAACTGAAGCTTTCTTT. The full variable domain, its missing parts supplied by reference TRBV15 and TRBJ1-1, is DAMVIQNPRYQVTQFGKPVTLSCSQTLNHNVMYWYQQKSSQAPKLLFHYYDKDFNNEADTPDNFQSRRPNTSFCFLDIRSPGLGDTAMYLCATSPAGGTRTEAFFGQGTRLTVV.

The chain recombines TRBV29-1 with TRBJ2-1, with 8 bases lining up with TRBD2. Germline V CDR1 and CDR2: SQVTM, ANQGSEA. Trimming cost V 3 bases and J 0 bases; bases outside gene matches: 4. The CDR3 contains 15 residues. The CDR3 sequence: CSVDSLAGSYNEQFF. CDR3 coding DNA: TGCAGCGTTGACAGTCTAGCGGGCTCCTACAATGAGCAGTTCTTC.

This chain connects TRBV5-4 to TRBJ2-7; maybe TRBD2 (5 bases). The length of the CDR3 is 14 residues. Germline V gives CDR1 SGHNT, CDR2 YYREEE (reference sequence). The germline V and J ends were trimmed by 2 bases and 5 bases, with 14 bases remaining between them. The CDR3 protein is CASSFGVSSHEQYF. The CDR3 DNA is TGTGCCAGCAGCTTCGGGGTTAGTTCCCACGAGCAGTACTTC.

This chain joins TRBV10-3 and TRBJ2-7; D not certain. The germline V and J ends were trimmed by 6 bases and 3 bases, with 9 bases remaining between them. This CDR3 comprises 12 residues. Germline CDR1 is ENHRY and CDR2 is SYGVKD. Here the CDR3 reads CAIRSQHYEQYF. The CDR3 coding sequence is TGTGCCATCAGGTCACAGCACTACGAGCAGTACTTC.

CDR3 in amino acids: CASSEPLVRAGENEKLFF. The CDR3 coding sequence is TGTGCCAGCAGTGAACCACTCGTTCGAGCAGGCGAGAATGAAAAACTGTTTTTT. V and J are TRBV6-1 and TRBJ1-4; no reliable D call. The CDR3 runs to 18 residues. V shed 2 bases and J shed 5 bases, with 21 bases lying between them. The germline gives CDR1 MNHNS, CDR2 SASEGT.

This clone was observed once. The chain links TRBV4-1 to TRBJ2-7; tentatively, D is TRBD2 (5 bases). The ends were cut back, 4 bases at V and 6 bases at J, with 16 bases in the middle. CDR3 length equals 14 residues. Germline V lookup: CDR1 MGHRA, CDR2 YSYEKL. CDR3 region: CASSPGWETGEQYF. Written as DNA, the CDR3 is TGCGCCAGCAGCCCAGGTTGGGAGACCGGCGAGCAGTACTTC.

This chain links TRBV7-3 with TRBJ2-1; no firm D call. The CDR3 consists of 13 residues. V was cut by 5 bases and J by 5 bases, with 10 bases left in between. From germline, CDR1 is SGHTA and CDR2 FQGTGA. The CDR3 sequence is CASSPTADNEQFF. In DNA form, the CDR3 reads TGTGCCAGCAGCCCAACGGCCGACAATGAGCAGTTCTTC.

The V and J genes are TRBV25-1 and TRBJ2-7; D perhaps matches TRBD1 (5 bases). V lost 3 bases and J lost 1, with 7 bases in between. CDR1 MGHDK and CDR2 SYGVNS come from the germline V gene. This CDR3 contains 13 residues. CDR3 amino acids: CASSDQGSYEQYF. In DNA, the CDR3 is TGTGCCAGCAGTGACCAGGGTTCCTACGAGCAGTACTTC.

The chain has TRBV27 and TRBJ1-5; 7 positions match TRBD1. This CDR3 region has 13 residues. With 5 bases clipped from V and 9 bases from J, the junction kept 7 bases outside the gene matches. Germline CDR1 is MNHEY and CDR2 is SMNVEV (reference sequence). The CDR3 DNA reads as TGTGCCAGCAGTCTTGGACAGGTTTGGCCCCAGCATTTT. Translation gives CASSLGQVWPQHF.

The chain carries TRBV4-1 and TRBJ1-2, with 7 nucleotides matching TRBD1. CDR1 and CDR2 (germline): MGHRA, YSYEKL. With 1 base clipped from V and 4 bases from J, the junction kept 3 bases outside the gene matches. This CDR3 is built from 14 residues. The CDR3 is CASSQGGGGYGYTF. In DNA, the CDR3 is TGCGCCAGCAGCCAAGGAGGGGGCGGCTATGGCTACACCTTC.

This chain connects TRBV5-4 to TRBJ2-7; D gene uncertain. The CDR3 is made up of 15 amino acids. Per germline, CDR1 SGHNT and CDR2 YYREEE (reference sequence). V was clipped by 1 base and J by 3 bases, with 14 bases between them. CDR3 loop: CASSLFSGVNYEQYF. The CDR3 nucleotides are TGTGCCAGCAGCTTGTTCTCTGGGGTAAACTACGAGCAGTACTTC.

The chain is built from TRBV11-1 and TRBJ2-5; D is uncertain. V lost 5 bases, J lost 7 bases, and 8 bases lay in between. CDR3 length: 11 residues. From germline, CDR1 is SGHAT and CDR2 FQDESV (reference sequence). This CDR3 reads CASSPGGTQYF. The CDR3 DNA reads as TGTGCCAGCAGCCCCGGTGGGACCCAGTACTTC.

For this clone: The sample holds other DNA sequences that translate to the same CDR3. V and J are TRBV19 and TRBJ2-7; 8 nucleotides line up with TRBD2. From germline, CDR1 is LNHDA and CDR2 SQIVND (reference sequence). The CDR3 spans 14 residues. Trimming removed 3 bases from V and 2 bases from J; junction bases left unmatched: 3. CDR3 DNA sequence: TGTGCCAGTAGTATCGCGGGAGGTACCTACGAGCAGTACTTC. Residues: CASSIAGGTYEQYF.

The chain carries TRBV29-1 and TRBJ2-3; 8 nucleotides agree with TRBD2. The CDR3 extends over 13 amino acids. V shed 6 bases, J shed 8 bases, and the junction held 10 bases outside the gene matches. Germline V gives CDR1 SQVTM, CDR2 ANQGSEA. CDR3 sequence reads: CSVLLAEGGTQYF. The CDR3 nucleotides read TGCAGCGTCCTACTAGCGGAGGGAGGTACGCAGTATTTT.

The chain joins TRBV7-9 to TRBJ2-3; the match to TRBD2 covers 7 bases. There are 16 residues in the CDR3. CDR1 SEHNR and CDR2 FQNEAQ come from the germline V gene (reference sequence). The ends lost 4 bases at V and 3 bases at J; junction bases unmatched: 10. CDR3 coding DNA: TGTGCCAGCAGCTCCGCCCAAGCGGGAAAAACAGATACGCAGTATTTT. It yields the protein CASSSAQAGKTDTQYF.

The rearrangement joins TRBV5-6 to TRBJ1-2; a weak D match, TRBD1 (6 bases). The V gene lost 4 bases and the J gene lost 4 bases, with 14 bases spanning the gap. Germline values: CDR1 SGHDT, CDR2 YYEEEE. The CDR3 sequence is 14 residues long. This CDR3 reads CASSPTGGGYGYTF. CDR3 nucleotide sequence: TGTGCCAGCAGCCCCACGGGGGGCGGCTATGGCTACACCTTC. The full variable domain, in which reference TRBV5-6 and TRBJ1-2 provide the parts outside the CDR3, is DAGVTQSPTHLIKTRGQQVTLRCSPKSGHDTVSWYQQALGQGPQFIFQYYEEEERQRGNFPDRFSGHQFPNYSSELNVNALLLGDSALYLCASSPTGGGYGYTFGSGTRLTVV.

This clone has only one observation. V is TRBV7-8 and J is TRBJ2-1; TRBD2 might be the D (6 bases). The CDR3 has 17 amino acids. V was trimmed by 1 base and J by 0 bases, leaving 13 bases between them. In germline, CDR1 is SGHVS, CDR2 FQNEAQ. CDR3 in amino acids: CASSLGGLGSSYNEQFF. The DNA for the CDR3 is TGTGCCAGCAGCTTAGGGGGACTTGGGAGCTCCTACAATGAGCAGTTCTTC.

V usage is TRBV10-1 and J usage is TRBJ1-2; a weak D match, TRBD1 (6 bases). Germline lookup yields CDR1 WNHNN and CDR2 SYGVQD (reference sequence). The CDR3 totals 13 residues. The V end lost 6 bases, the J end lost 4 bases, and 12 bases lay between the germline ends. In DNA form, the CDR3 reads TGCGCCAGCAGCGCGGGGGGCGCCTATGGCTACACCTTC. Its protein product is CASSAGGAYGYTF.

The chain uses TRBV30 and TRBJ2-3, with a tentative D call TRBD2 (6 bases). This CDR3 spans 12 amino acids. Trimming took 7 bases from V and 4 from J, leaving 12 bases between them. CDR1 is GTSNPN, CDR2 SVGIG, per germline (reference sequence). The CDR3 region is CASWGVSDTQYF. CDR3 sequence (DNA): TGTGCCTCCTGGGGGGTTTCAGATACGCAGTATTTT.

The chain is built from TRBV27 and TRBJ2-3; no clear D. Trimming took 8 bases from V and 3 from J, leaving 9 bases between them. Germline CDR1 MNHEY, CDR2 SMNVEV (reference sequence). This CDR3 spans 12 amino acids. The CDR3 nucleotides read TGTGCCAGCCCGGACGGAACAGATACGCAGTATTTT. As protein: CASPDGTDTQYF.

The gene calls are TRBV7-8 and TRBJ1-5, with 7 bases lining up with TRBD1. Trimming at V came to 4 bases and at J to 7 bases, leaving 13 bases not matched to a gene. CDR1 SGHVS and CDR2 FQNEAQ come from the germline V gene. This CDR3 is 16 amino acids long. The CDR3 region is CASSSTQGDEGQPQHF. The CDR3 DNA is TGTGCCAGCAGCTCGACTCAGGGGGACGAAGGGCAGCCCCAGCATTTT.

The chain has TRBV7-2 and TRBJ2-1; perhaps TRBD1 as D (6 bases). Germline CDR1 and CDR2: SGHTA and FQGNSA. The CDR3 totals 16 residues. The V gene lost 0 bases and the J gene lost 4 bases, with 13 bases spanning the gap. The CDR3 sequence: CASSLATDRLYNEQFF. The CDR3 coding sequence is TGTGCCAGCAGCTTAGCCACAGACAGGCTATACAATGAGCAGTTCTTC.

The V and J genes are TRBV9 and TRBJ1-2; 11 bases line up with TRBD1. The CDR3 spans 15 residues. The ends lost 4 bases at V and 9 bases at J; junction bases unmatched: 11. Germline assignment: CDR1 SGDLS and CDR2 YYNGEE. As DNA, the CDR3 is TGTGCCAGCAGCTCACCGAGGACAGGGGGCGTTCGCTACACCTTC. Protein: CASSSPRTGGVRYTF.

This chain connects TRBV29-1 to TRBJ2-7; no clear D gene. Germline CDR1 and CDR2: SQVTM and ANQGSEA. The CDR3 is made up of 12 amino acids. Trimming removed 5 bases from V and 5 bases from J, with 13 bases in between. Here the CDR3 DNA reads TGCAGCGTTAGGCCTTCCGCCCACGAGCAGTACTTC. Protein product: CSVRPSAHEQYF.

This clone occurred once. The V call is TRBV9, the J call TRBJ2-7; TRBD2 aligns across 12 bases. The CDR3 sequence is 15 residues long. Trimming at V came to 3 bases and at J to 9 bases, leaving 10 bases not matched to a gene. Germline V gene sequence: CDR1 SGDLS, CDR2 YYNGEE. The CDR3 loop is CASSGLAGDRGAQYF. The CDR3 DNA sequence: TGTGCCAGCAGCGGACTAGCGGGGGACCGGGGTGCGCAGTACTTC.

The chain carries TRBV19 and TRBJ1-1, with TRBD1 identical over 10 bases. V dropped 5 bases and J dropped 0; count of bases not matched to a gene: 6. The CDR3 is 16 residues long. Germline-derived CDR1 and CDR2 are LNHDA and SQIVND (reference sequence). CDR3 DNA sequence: TGTGCCAGTAGTCTGGGGACAGGGGACATGAACACTGAAGCTTTCTTT. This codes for CASSLGTGDMNTEAFF.

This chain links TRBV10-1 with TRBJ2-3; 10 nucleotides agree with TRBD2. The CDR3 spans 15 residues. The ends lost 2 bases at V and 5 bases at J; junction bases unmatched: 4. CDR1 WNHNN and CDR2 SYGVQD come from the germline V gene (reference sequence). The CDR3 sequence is CASSEGSSGRDTQYF. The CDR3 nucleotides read TGCGCCAGCAGTGAGGGGTCTAGCGGGAGAGATACGCAGTATTTT.

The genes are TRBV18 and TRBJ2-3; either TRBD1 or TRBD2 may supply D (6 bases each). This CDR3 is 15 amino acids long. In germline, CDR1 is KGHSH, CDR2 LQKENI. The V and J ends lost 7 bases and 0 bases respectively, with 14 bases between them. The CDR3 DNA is TGTGCCAGCTTGCAGGAGGGGGGCAGCACAGATACGCAGTATTTT. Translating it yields CASLQEGGSTDTQYF.